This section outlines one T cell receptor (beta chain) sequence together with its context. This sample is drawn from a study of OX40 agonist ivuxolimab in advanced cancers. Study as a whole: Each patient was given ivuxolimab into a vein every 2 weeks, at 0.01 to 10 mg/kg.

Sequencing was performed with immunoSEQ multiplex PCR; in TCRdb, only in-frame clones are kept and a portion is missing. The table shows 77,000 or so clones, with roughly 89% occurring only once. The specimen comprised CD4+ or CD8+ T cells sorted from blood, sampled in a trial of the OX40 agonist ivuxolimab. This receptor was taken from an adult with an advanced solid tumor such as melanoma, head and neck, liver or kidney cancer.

The CDR3 nucleotides are TGTGCCATCAGTGGACAGCGCAATCAGCCCCAGCATTTT. This sequence encodes CAISGQRNQPQHF. The gene calls are TRBV10-3 and TRBJ1-5, with a weak D call TRBD1 (5 bases). Germline CDR1 reads ENHRY; CDR2 reads SYGVKD. Trimming removed 4 bases at V and 2 bases at J, with 6 bases between. This CDR3 spans 13 amino acids.